Shown below are 28 T cell receptor beta chains from a single sample sequenced in a study of T cell responses to AZD1222 COVID-19 vaccine. Using immunoSEQ multiplex PCR, the repertoire was profiled, and TCRdb retains in-frame clones only, with some absent. In the table there are under 150,000 clones, more than 75% of which are singletons. Material: peripheral blood, obtained on day 0 of MenACWY control vaccination. Receptors were obtained from an adult in good health.

The chain employs TRBV4-1 and TRBJ1-5; maybe TRBD1 (6 bases). Deletions cut 1 base from V and 6 bases from J, with 13 bases between. The CDR3 is made up of 15 amino acids. Germline V gene sequence: CDR1 MGHRA, CDR2 YSYEKL. The CDR3 loop is CASSQATGASQPQHF. The CDR3, as DNA: TGCGCCAGCAGCCAAGCGACAGGAGCGAGTCAGCCCCAGCATTTT.

The chain recombines TRBV18 with TRBJ2-7, with 8 bases lining up with TRBD1. The junction had 12 bases not matched to a gene; V was cut back by 5 bases and J by 6 bases. The germline CDR1 and CDR2 sequences are KGHSH and LQKENI. The CDR3 has 15 residues. The CDR3 nucleotides read TGTGCCAGCTCATCACGAAGTGGACAGGGAACCGAGCAGTACGTC. Translating gives CASSSRSGQGTEQYV.

In nucleotides, the CDR3 is TGCGCCAGCAGCCAAGATTTCAGGGGATATGGCTACACCTTC. It yields the protein CASSQDFRGYGYTF. The J gene is TRBJ1-2, the V gene TRBV4-1; a weak D match, TRBD1 (6 bases). Trimming removed 0 bases at V and 5 bases at J, with 10 bases between. The V gene's germline CDR1 is MGHRA and CDR2 YSYEKL. This CDR3 contains 14 residues.

This clone was detected once. The V and J genes are TRBV12-3 or TRBV12-4 and TRBJ2-7, with D uncertain. The CDR3 is 13 amino acids. Trimming stripped 4 bases from V and 6 bases from J, with 13 bases between. As DNA, the CDR3 is TGTGCCAGCAGTTCGAGGAGTGATCGCGAGCAGTACTTC. Translating it yields CASSSRSDREQYF.

This sequence joins TRBV7-2 and TRBJ2-2; 7 bases are shared with TRBD1. The CDR3 loop spans 14 amino acids. In germline, CDR1 is SGHTA, CDR2 FQGNSA. After removal of 1 base from V and 6 bases from J, the junction contained 2 bases not matched to a gene. The CDR3 is CASSLVGGAGELFF. The CDR3 coding sequence is TGTGCCAGCAGCTTAGTAGGGGGCGCCGGGGAGCTGTTTTTT.

The chain employs TRBV5-5 and TRBJ2-5; D remains ambiguous. CDR1 SGHKS and CDR2 YYEKEE come from the germline V gene (reference sequence). This CDR3 comprises 13 residues. V lost 7 bases to trimming and J lost 2 bases, with 12 bases between them. CDR3 loop: CASFQNVQETQYF. The CDR3 DNA reads TGTGCCAGCTTCCAAAACGTTCAAGAGACCCAGTACTTC. Filled out from reference TRBV5-5 and TRBJ2-5, the complete variable domain reads DAGVTQSPTHLIKTRGQQVTLRCSPISGHKSVSWYQQVLGQGPQFIFQYYEKEERGRGNFPDRFSARQFPNYSSELNVNALLLGDSALYLCASFQNVQETQYFGPGTRLLVL.

The rearrangement uses TRBV5-1 and TRBJ2-5, with D tentatively TRBD1 (5 bases). V was clipped by 8 bases and J by 7 bases, with 15 bases between them. CDR3 length: 12 amino acids. The germline V gene encodes CDR1 SGHRS and CDR2 YFSETQ. This chain's CDR3 is CASSTATGTQYF. CDR3 coding DNA: TGCGCCAGTTCGACAGCAACCGGGACCCAGTACTTC.

This clone occurred once. Here the CDR3 DNA reads TGTGCCAGCAGCGTCCAGGGACAGAATAACAATGAGCAGTTCTTC. It yields the protein CASSVQGQNNNEQFF. This chain joins TRBV9 and TRBJ2-1; 7 nucleotides line up with TRBD1. This CDR3 has 15 amino acids. CDR1 is SGDLS and CDR2 is YYNGEE in the germline V gene. V lost 2 bases and J lost 5; bases outside the gene matches: 7.

The chain joins TRBV5-6 to TRBJ1-4; D possibly corresponds to TRBD1 (5 bases). This CDR3 comprises 14 residues. Deletions cut 0 bases from V and 8 bases from J, with 11 bases between. The germline gives CDR1 SGHDT, CDR2 YYEEEE. The CDR3 DNA is TGTGCCAGCAGCTTGGGAGCAGGGAGGGAAAAACTGTTTTTT. This codes for CASSLGAGREKLFF.

This chain connects TRBV5-5 to TRBJ1-5; 12 nucleotides align to TRBD1. The CDR3 extends over 15 amino acids. Germline CDR1 reads SGHKS; CDR2 reads YYEKEE (reference sequence). Unmatched junction bases numbered 10, after V lost 4 bases and J lost 11 bases. CDR3: CASSPSPGTGGTQHF. In nucleotides, the CDR3 is TGTGCCAGCAGCCCATCACCCGGGACAGGGGGCACCCAGCATTTT.

The chain couples TRBV2 to TRBJ2-2; 10 bases align to TRBD2. V was clipped by 7 bases and J by 3 bases; unmatched bases: 2. CDR1 and CDR2 (germline): SNHLY, FYNNEI. This CDR3 has 14 amino acids. The CDR3 here is CASIAGGHTGELFF. CDR3 coding DNA: TGTGCCAGCATAGCGGGGGGCCACACCGGGGAGCTGTTTTTT.

This chain connects TRBV7-8 to TRBJ1-4; no definite D call. Trimming took 5 bases from V and 0 from J, leaving 13 bases between them. Germline lookup yields CDR1 SGHVS and CDR2 FQNEAQ. This CDR3 region has 16 residues. The CDR3 nucleotides are TGTGCCAGCAGCAACGGGAGGTTCACAACTAATGAAAAACTGTTTTTT. This gives the protein CASSNGRFTTNEKLFF.

Only a few counts were recorded for this clone. The V and J genes are TRBV6-2 or TRBV6-3 and TRBJ2-7, with D tentatively TRBD1 (6 bases). Germline CDR1 MNHEY, CDR2 SVGEGT. Trimming pared 0 bases from V and 0 bases from J, leaving 12 bases between. The CDR3 sequence is 16 residues long. In DNA, the CDR3 is TGTGCCAGCAGTTACTCGGGAGACAGGCACTCCTACGAGCAGTACGTC. Encoded protein: CASSYSGDRHSYEQYV.

J is TRBJ2-2 and V is TRBV3-1 (or the pseudogene TRBV3-2), with no clear D. Trimming pared 4 bases from V and 0 bases from J, leaving 15 bases between. The CDR3 is 17 residues long. Germline V CDR1 and CDR2: LGHDT, YNNKEL (reference sequence). The DNA for the CDR3 is TGTGCCAGCAGCCCGTATCGGACCAGGACGAACACCGGGGAGCTGTTTTTT. This sequence encodes CASSPYRTRTNTGELFF.

This chain connects TRBV12-3 or TRBV12-4 to TRBJ2-3, with D uncertain. V was cut by 6 bases and J by 6 bases, with 10 bases left in between. The CDR3 consists of 12 residues. This CDR3 reads CASSPFGDTQYF. DNA of the CDR3: TGTGCCAGCAGCCCCTTCGGTGATACGCAGTATTTT.

The chain uses TRBV6-6 and TRBJ1-6; no firm D call. V was shortened by 7 bases and J by 5 bases, with 6 bases between the two germline ends. This CDR3 region has 12 residues. Per the germline V gene, CDR1 is MNHNY and CDR2 is SVGAGI (reference sequence). The CDR3 DNA follows: TGTGCCAGCACGGCGGATAATTCACCCCTCCACTTT. Its protein product is CASTADNSPLHF.

This chain joins TRBV3-1 (or the pseudogene TRBV3-2) and TRBJ2-1, with 8 bases that match TRBD2. Per germline, CDR1 LGHDT and CDR2 YNNKEL (reference sequence). The ends lost 1 base at V and 0 bases at J; junction bases unmatched: 2. The CDR3 covers 16 residues. The CDR3: CASSQASGSSYNEQFF. The DNA of the CDR3 is TGTGCCAGCAGCCAAGCCAGCGGGAGCTCCTACAATGAGCAGTTCTTC.

The V call is TRBV5-4, the J call TRBJ2-3; 7 nucleotides match TRBD2. The CDR3 is 16 amino acids. V trimming: 4 bases; J trimming: 2 bases; junction bases outside the gene matches: 10. CDR1 and CDR2 (germline): SGHNT, YYREEE (reference sequence). The CDR3 DNA reads as TGTGCCAGCAGCCCGAGTGGGGGGGGATTCACAGATACGCAGTATTTT. Residues: CASSPSGGGFTDTQYF.

The V and J genes are TRBV2 and TRBJ1-3, with D uncertain. Trimming took 2 bases from V and 0 from J, leaving 11 bases between them. CDR1 is SNHLY, CDR2 FYNNEI, per germline. The CDR3 runs 16 residues. CDR3 amino acids: CASSEILSSSGNTIYF. In DNA, the CDR3 is TGTGCCAGCAGTGAAATCCTTAGTAGCTCTGGAAACACCATATATTTT.

The gene calls are TRBV27 and TRBJ2-2; weak D call: TRBD1 (5 bases). The CDR3 has 15 amino acids. Per germline, CDR1 MNHEY and CDR2 SMNVEV (reference sequence). The V and J ends lost 6 bases and 1 base respectively, with 12 bases between them. The CDR3 DNA follows: TGTGCCAGCAGACGGGCAGGGAAGAACACCGGGGAGCTGTTTTTT. As protein: CASRRAGKNTGELFF.

The gene calls are TRBV30 and TRBJ2-2; D possibly corresponds to TRBD1 (6 bases). The CDR3 has 14 residues. The germline V and J ends were trimmed by 4 bases and 7 bases, with 16 bases remaining between them. The V gene's germline CDR1 is GTSNPN and CDR2 SVGIG (reference sequence). The CDR3 coding sequence is TGTGCCTGGAATCCAGGGGTGGGGAGCGGGGAGCTGTTTTTT. It yields the protein CAWNPGVGSGELFF. The complete variable domain, with remaining parts taken from reference TRBV30 and TRBJ2-2, reads SQTIHQWPATLVQPVGSPLSLECTVEGTSNPNLYWYRQAAGRGLQLLFYSVGIGQISSEVPQNLSASRPQDRQFILSSKKLLLSDSGFYLCAWNPGVGSGELFFGEGSRLTVL.

In its sample, this clone was seen a few times. The chain recombines TRBV19 with TRBJ2-1, with 8 bases lining up with TRBD2. This CDR3 spans 18 amino acids. Germline trimming cut 2 bases from V and 5 bases from J; bases unmatched to any gene: 14. The germline CDR1 and CDR2 sequences are LNHDA and SQIVND (reference sequence). The CDR3 DNA sequence: TGTGCCAGTAGTATAATGCTAGGGGATAGCGGGGTCCACAATGAGCAGTTCTTC. This codes for CASSIMLGDSGVHNEQFF.

This clone showed up just a few times. This chain uses TRBV6-5 with TRBJ2-5; D is unclear. V lost 0 bases to trimming and J lost 2 bases, with 10 bases between them. Per the germline V gene, CDR1 is MNHEY and CDR2 is SVGAGI. This CDR3 is built from 15 residues. CDR3 sequence: CASSYSGQKQETQYF. For the CDR3, the DNA is TGTGCCAGCAGTTACTCGGGTCAGAAACAAGAGACCCAGTACTTC.

This clone was counted only a few times. The chain employs TRBV27 and TRBJ2-1; TRBD2 agrees at 8 bases. This CDR3 region has 14 residues. Germline V gene sequence: CDR1 MNHEY, CDR2 SMNVEV (reference sequence). With 2 bases clipped from V and 7 bases from J, the junction kept 4 bases outside the gene matches. CDR3 loop: CASSLPGGLNEQFF. The CDR3 bases are TGTGCCAGCAGTTTACCGGGGGGGCTAAATGAGCAGTTCTTC.

The count of this clone is one. The chain is built from TRBV4-2 and TRBJ2-5; 10 nucleotides line up with TRBD2. CDR3 length: 16 residues. From germline, CDR1 is LGHNA and CDR2 YNFKEQ. V gave up 4 bases and J gave up 5 bases; unmatched junction bases: 10. The CDR3 sequence is CASSLSPSGGEETQYF. CDR3 DNA sequence: TGTGCCAGCAGCCTAAGTCCTAGCGGGGGTGAGGAGACCCAGTACTTC.

The chain carries TRBV7-8 and TRBJ2-3; D is possibly TRBD2 (5 bases). The CDR3 is 16 residues long. With 3 bases removed from V and 1 base from J, the gap between germline ends came to 14 bases. Germline V CDR1 and CDR2: SGHVS, FQNEAQ. DNA of the CDR3: TGTGCCAGCAGCTTGGTACTCCTAGCACGCACAGATACGCAGTATTTT. This sequence encodes CASSLVLLARTDTQYF.

In its sample, this clone was seen once. The chain links TRBV5-1 to TRBJ1-2, with 7 nucleotides matching TRBD1. The CDR3 is made up of 15 amino acids. J lost 1 base, V lost 0 bases, and 3 bases had no gene match. Germline CDR1 SGHRS, CDR2 YFSETQ. Written as DNA, the CDR3 is TGCGCCAGCAGCTTGGAGACAGGGCGTAACTATGGCTACACCTTC. The encoded protein is CASSLETGRNYGYTF.

V gene TRBV25-1 combines with J gene TRBJ1-2; no firm D call. The CDR3 extends over 13 amino acids. V dropped 3 bases and J dropped 2 bases, with 7 bases sitting between them. Germline-derived CDR1 and CDR2 are MGHDK and SYGVNS. The CDR3 is CASSEGTNYGYTF. CDR3 DNA sequence: TGTGCCAGCAGTGAGGGCACGAACTATGGCTACACCTTC.